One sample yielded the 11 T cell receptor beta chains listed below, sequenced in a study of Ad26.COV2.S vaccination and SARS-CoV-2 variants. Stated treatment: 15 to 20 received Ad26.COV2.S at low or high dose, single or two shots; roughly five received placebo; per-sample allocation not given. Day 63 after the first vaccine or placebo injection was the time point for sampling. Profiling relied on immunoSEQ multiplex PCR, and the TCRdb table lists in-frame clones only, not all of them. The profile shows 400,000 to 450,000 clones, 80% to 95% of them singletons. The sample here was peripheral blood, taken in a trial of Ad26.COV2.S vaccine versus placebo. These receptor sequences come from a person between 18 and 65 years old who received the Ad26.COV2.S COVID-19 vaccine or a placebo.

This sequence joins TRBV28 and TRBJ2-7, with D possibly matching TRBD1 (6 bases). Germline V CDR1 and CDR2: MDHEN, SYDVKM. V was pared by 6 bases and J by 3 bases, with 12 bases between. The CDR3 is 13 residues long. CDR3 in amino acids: CASRPAGVYEQYF. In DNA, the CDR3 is TGTGCCAGCAGACCTGCAGGGGTCTACGAGCAGTACTTC.

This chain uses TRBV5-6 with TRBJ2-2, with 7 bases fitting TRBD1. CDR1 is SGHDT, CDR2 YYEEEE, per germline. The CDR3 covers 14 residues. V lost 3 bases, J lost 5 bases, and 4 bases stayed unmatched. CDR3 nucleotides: TGTGCCAGCAGCTCGACAGGGTCTACCGGGGAGCTGTTTTTT. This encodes CASSSTGSTGELFF. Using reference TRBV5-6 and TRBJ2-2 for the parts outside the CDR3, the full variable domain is DAGVTQSPTHLIKTRGQQVTLRCSPKSGHDTVSWYQQALGQGPQFIFQYYEEEERQRGNFPDRFSGHQFPNYSSELNVNALLLGDSALYLCASSSTGSTGELFFGEGSRLTVL.

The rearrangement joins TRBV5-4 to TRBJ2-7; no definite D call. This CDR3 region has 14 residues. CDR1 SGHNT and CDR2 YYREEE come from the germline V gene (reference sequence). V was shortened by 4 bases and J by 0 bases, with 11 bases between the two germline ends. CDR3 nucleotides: TGTGCCAGCAGCCGCGAGTCCAGCTCCTACGAGCAGTACTTC. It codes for CASSRESSSYEQYF.

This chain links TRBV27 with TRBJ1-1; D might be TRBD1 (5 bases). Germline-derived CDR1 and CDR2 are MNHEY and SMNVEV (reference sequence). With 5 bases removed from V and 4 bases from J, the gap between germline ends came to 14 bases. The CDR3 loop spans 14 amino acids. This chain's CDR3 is CASSQGAGITEAFF. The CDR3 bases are TGTGCCAGCAGTCAAGGGGCAGGGATCACTGAAGCTTTCTTT.

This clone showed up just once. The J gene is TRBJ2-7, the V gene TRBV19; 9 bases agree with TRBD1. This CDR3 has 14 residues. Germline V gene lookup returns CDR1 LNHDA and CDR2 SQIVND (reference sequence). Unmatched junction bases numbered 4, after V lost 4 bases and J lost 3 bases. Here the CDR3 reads CASSTDRGGYEQYF. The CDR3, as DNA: TGTGCCAGTAGTACGGACAGGGGTGGCTACGAGCAGTACTTC.

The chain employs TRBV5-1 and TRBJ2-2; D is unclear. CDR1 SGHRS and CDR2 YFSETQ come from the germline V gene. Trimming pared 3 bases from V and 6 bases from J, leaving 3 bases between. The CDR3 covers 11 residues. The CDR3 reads CASSSAGELFF. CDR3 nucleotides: TGCGCCAGCAGCTCGGCCGGGGAGCTGTTTTTT.

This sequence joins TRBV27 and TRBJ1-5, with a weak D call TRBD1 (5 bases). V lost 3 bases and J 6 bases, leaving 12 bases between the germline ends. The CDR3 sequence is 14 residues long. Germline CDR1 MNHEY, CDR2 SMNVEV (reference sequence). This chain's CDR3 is CASSLRGAAQPQHF. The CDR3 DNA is TGTGCCAGCAGTTTGCGAGGGGCAGCTCAGCCCCAGCATTTT.

The CDR3 here is CASSSGTSGGIEQFF. The CDR3 DNA sequence: TGTGCCAGCAGCTCCGGGACTAGCGGGGGGATTGAGCAGTTCTTC. This chain links TRBV11-3 with TRBJ2-1; 15 bases agree with TRBD2. The CDR3 has 15 residues. Germline V gene sequence: CDR1 SGHNT, CDR2 YENEEA. Germline trimming cut 4 bases from V and 9 bases from J; bases unmatched to any gene: 4.

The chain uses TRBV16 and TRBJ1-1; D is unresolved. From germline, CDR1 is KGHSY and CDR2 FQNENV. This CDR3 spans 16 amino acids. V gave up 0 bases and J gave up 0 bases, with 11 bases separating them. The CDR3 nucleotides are TGTGCCAGCAGCCAATCAGGGAGGAGTCTGAACACTGAAGCTTTCTTT. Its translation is CASSQSGRSLNTEAFF.

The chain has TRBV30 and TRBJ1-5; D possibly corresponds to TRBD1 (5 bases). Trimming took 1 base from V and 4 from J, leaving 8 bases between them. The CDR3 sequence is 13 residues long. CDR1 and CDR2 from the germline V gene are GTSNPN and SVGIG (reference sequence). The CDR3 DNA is TGTGCCTGGAGTGATGACAGAAATCAGCCCCAGCATTTT. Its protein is CAWSDDRNQPQHF.

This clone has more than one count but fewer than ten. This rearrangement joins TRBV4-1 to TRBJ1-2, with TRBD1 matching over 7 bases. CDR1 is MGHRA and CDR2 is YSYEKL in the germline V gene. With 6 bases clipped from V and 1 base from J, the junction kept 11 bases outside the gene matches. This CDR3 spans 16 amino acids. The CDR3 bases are TGCGCCAGCAGGGCCCCGGGACAGAAACTTAACTATGGCTACACCTTC. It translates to CASRAPGQKLNYGYTF.